This T cell receptor beta chain was captured by sequencing in a study of blood T cell repertoires in COVID-19. The overall study: COVID-19 samples from acute and convalescent phases originated in the United States, Italy and Spain. Sources were T cells, B-cell-depleted T cells, or PBMCs; the material itself was cDNA or gDNA.

Germline loops: CDR1 LNHDA, CDR2 SQIVND (reference sequence). The V gene lost 2 bases and the J gene lost 5 bases, with 7 bases spanning the gap. The CDR3 runs to 13 residues. In the source study's methods: From reference gene primer amplification, estimates of nucleated cell counts were derived. Generated by immunoSEQ multiplex PCR, the TCRdb table keeps only in-frame clones and is missing some. The V and J calls and clone size come from that table; D and trimming were worked out from the DNA. The sample shows 240,000 or so clones, just under 85% of them seen only once. The chain uses TRBV19 and TRBJ2-4; TRBD2 might be the D (6 bases). This receptor was obtained from a woman at least 80 years old with acute or convalescent COVID-19. Sequencing input: peripheral blood. In DNA, the CDR3 is TGTGCCAGTAGTATAAGCGGGCAAAACATTCAGTACTTC. Residues: CASSISGQNIQYF.